The 29 T cell receptor beta chains below were found in one sample sequenced in a study of OX40 agonist ivuxolimab in advanced cancers. Sequencing was performed with immunoSEQ multiplex PCR; in TCRdb, only in-frame clones are kept and a portion is missing. The sample shows approximately 70,000 clones, roughly 85% of them seen only once. The specimen comprised CD4+ or CD8+ T cells sorted from blood, sampled in a trial of the OX40 agonist ivuxolimab. The receptors were sampled from an adult with an advanced solid tumor such as melanoma, head and neck, liver or kidney cancer.

This rearrangement joins TRBV5-4 to TRBJ2-5, with D unclear. The CDR3 loop spans 13 amino acids. The germline V and J ends were trimmed by 6 bases and 2 bases, with 11 bases remaining between them. The germline CDR1 and CDR2 sequences are SGHNT and YYREEE (reference sequence). CDR3 in amino acids: CASNPTGQETQYF. DNA for the CDR3: TGTGCCAGCAACCCGACCGGACAAGAGACCCAGTACTTC.

This clone was detected only once. The rearrangement links TRBV27 to TRBJ1-5; tentative D call: TRBD1 (5 bases). The CDR3 extends over 14 amino acids. Germline-derived CDR1 and CDR2 are MNHEY and SMNVEV (reference sequence). The V end lost 9 bases, the J end lost 6 bases, and 18 bases lay between the germline ends. CDR3 in DNA: TGTGCCAGTAGGCCATCAGGGTTGGGTCAGCCCCAGCATTTT. Translation gives CASRPSGLGQPQHF.

The rearrangement links TRBV29-1 to TRBJ2-1, with a tentative D call TRBD1 (5 bases). This CDR3 contains 14 residues. Trimming removed 3 bases at V and 2 bases at J, with 11 bases between. The V gene's germline CDR1 is SQVTM and CDR2 ANQGSEA. CDR3 sequence: CSVEQGYAYNEQFF. CDR3 nucleotide sequence: TGCAGCGTTGAGCAGGGTTATGCCTACAATGAGCAGTTCTTC.

The gene calls are TRBV2 and TRBJ2-7; possible D gene TRBD1, 6 bases. CDR3 length equals 13 residues. CDR1 SNHLY and CDR2 FYNNEI come from the germline V gene. Trimming removed 4 bases at V and 6 bases at J, with 13 bases between. The CDR3 loop reads CASSVYRVSEQYF. Here the CDR3 DNA reads TGTGCCAGCAGTGTATACAGGGTTTCCGAGCAGTACTTC. Supplemented by reference TRBV2 and TRBJ2-7, the full variable domain reads EPEVTQTPSHQVTQMGQEVILRCVPISNHLYFYWYRQILGQKVEFLVSFYNNEISEKSEIFDDQFSVERPDGSNFTLKIRSTKLEDSAMYFCASSVYRVSEQYFGPGTRLTVT.

The genes are TRBV2 and TRBJ2-5, with D hard to call. CDR3 length: 13 amino acids. Germline-derived CDR1 and CDR2 are SNHLY and FYNNEI. With 4 bases removed from V and 5 bases from J, the gap between germline ends came to 11 bases. The CDR3 DNA reads TGTGCCAGCAGTGTTCTGGGGTTGGAGACCCAGTACTTC. Amino acids: CASSVLGLETQYF.

This clone was counted between two and nine times. V gene TRBV5-5 combines with J gene TRBJ2-2; 8 bases map to TRBD2. Trimming took 0 bases from V and 5 from J; bases not matched to a gene: 6. Germline-derived CDR1 and CDR2 are SGHKS and YYEKEE (reference sequence). The CDR3 is made up of 16 amino acids. The DNA of the CDR3 is TGTGCCAGCAGCTTGGATCTCGGGAGGGTTACCGGGGAGCTGTTTTTT. Protein sequence: CASSLDLGRVTGELFF.

J is TRBJ2-1 and V is TRBV2; D gene unclear. Germline lookup yields CDR1 SNHLY and CDR2 FYNNEI. CDR3 length: 13 amino acids. The V gene lost 6 bases and the J gene lost 7 bases, with 13 bases spanning the gap. CDR3 DNA: TGTGCCAGCAGCCAGGATTCGTTGAATGAGCAGTTCTTC. Translated, it gives CASSQDSLNEQFF. The full variable domain, with the rest looked up from reference TRBV2 and TRBJ2-1, is EPEVTQTPSHQVTQMGQEVILRCVPISNHLYFYWYRQILGQKVEFLVSFYNNEISEKSEIFDDQFSVERPDGSNFTLKIRSTKLEDSAMYFCASSQDSLNEQFFGPGTRLTVL.

The J gene is TRBJ1-5, the V gene TRBV2; the match to TRBD1 covers 8 bases. Germline V lookup: CDR1 SNHLY, CDR2 FYNNEI. The CDR3 is 17 amino acids. Trimming took 9 bases from V and 5 from J; bases not matched to a gene: 18. DNA of the CDR3: TGTGCCAGTGCCCGAACCCTGGACAGGGCCCTTTATCAGCCCCAGCATTTT. Translating gives CASARTLDRALYQPQHF.

The gene calls are TRBV18 and TRBJ1-3, with a possible D match to TRBD1 (5 bases). This CDR3 has 15 amino acids. Per germline, CDR1 KGHSH and CDR2 LQKENI. The V and J ends lost 2 bases and 0 bases respectively, with 8 bases between them. The CDR3 bases are TGTGCCAGCTCACCAGACAGCTCCTCTGGAAACACCATATATTTT. This codes for CASSPDSSSGNTIYF.

This chain joins TRBV18 and TRBJ2-3, with no clear D. From germline, CDR1 is KGHSH and CDR2 LQKENI. This CDR3 comprises 11 residues. The V and J ends lost 4 bases and 5 bases respectively, with 4 bases between them. CDR3 sequence (DNA): TGTGCCAGCTCACAAGTAGATACGCAGTATTTT. This codes for CASSQVDTQYF.

The rearrangement links TRBV6-5 to TRBJ1-6; no firm D call. Germline V lookup: CDR1 MNHEY, CDR2 SVGAGI. V lost 4 bases and J lost 10, with 11 bases in between. The CDR3 spans 13 residues. As DNA, the CDR3 is TGTGCCAGCAGTTTCAAAAAAAAATCACCCCTCCACTTT. It specifies CASSFKKKSPLHF.

The CDR3 protein is CASSVQGMNTEAFF. DNA of the CDR3: TGTGCCAGCAGCGTCCAGGGTATGAACACTGAAGCTTTCTTT. The chain links TRBV9 to TRBJ1-1, with a weak D call TRBD1 (5 bases). The CDR3 extends over 14 amino acids. V dropped 2 bases and J dropped 0 bases, with 8 bases sitting between them. The V gene's germline CDR1 is SGDLS and CDR2 YYNGEE.

V gene TRBV19 combines with J gene TRBJ2-1, with 7 positions matching TRBD2. The junction had 4 bases not matched to a gene; V was cut back by 5 bases and J by 0 bases. The CDR3 spans 15 residues. CDR1 and CDR2 (germline): LNHDA, SQIVND (reference sequence). The DNA for the CDR3 is TGTGCCAGTAGTGCCCTAGCGGACTCCTACAATGAGCAGTTCTTC. Translating gives CASSALADSYNEQFF.

J is TRBJ2-1 and V is TRBV5-4; the D gene could be TRBD1 or TRBD2 (5 bases each). This CDR3 is 16 amino acids long. Per germline, CDR1 SGHNT and CDR2 YYREEE (reference sequence). V was clipped by 0 bases and J by 3 bases, with 13 bases between them. DNA for the CDR3: TGTGCCAGCAGCTTGGCCCCCGGGGCCGACTACAATGAGCAGTTCTTC. Its translation is CASSLAPGADYNEQFF.

The chain uses TRBV4-2 and TRBJ1-2, with a tentative D call TRBD1 (5 bases). Per germline, CDR1 LGHNA and CDR2 YNFKEQ. This CDR3 has 16 residues. The V gene lost 0 bases and the J gene lost 0 bases, with 11 bases spanning the gap. The CDR3 loop reads CASSQERAGTNYGYTF. The CDR3 DNA reads as TGTGCCAGCAGCCAAGAGAGGGCAGGGACTAACTATGGCTACACCTTC.

The J gene is TRBJ2-5, the V gene TRBV2; tentatively, D is TRBD2 (5 bases). Between the trimmed V and J ends, which lost 7 bases and 2 bases, there was a span of 11 bases. This CDR3 contains 13 residues. Germline V CDR1 and CDR2: SNHLY, FYNNEI. CDR3 amino acids: CASIADSQETQYF. The CDR3 DNA sequence: TGTGCCAGCATCGCGGACTCACAAGAGACCCAGTACTTC.

This clone was found once. The genes are TRBV6-6 and TRBJ1-2; TRBD1 matches at 7 bases. The CDR3 consists of 11 residues. V trimming: 10 bases; J trimming: 2 bases; junction bases outside the gene matches: 1. Looked up from germline, CDR1 is MNHNY and CDR2 is SVGAGI (reference sequence). The CDR3: CATRGNYGYTF. The CDR3 bases are TGTGCCACCAGGGGGAACTATGGCTACACCTTC.

The rearrangement joins TRBV4-2 to TRBJ1-4; D is perhaps TRBD1 (5 bases). The germline gives CDR1 LGHNA, CDR2 YNFKEQ. The CDR3 loop spans 18 amino acids. V was shortened by 0 bases and J by 0 bases, with 14 bases between the two germline ends. This chain's CDR3 is CASSQDRDPAATNEKLFF. CDR3 DNA: TGTGCCAGCAGCCAAGATAGGGACCCAGCTGCAACTAATGAAAAACTGTTTTTT.

J is TRBJ1-6 and V is TRBV5-4, with D possibly TRBD1 on 6 matching bases. CDR3 length: 15 residues. Trimming left V 1 base short and J 7 bases short, with 12 bases between. Germline CDR1 SGHNT, CDR2 YYREEE (reference sequence). CDR3 DNA sequence: TGTGCCAGCAGCTTGTATAACAGGGAGAATTCACCCCTCCACTTT. Translation: CASSLYNRENSPLHF.

The chain is built from TRBV10-3 and TRBJ2-1; D gene uncertain. This CDR3 is 12 amino acids long. Germline lookup yields CDR1 ENHRY and CDR2 SYGVKD. Trimming removed 2 bases from V and 4 bases from J, with 3 bases in between. CDR3 DNA: TGTGCCATCAGTGAGGGGTACAATGAGCAGTTCTTC. It translates to CAISEGYNEQFF.

This clone was recorded once. The rearrangement uses TRBV2 and TRBJ2-6, with 8 bases matching TRBD1. This CDR3 has 18 amino acids. The germline CDR1 and CDR2 sequences are SNHLY and FYNNEI. V lost 5 bases and J lost 0; bases outside the gene matches: 9. Written as DNA, the CDR3 is TGTGCCAGCAGTCCCGGACAGGGAGTATACTCTGGGGCCAACGTCCTGACTTTC. This translates into CASSPGQGVYSGANVLTF.

V usage is TRBV7-2 and J usage is TRBJ2-7, with unresolved D. CDR3 length equals 13 residues. The germline CDR1 and CDR2 sequences are SGHTA and FQGNSA. Trimming took 5 bases from V and 3 from J, leaving 11 bases between them. The CDR3 sequence: CASSPAGIYEQYF. The CDR3 DNA is TGTGCCAGCAGCCCTGCCGGCATCTACGAGCAGTACTTC.

Turning to this clone: The junction departs from the called germline gene at one end, perhaps through a read error. The rearrangement uses TRBV7-7 and TRBJ2-3; D is perhaps TRBD1 or TRBD2 (5 bases each). This CDR3 has 13 residues. The germline V gene encodes CDR1 SSHAT and CDR2 FNYEAQ (reference sequence). CDR3 in amino acids: CASSLGRLDTQYF. In DNA form, the CDR3 reads TGTGCTAGCAGCTTGGGACGTCTTGATACGCAGTATTTT.

The chain is built from TRBV6-1 and TRBJ1-4, with D unclear. CDR3 length: 11 residues. V lost 7 bases, J lost 12 bases, and 12 bases lay in between. Germline V gives CDR1 MNHNS, CDR2 SASEGT. CDR3 in DNA: TGTGCCAGCATCTACAGTGACGAACTGTTTTTT. Protein sequence: CASIYSDELFF.

There are a few counts of this clone. At the DNA level, this CDR3 is encoded by other sequences in the same sample as well. This rearrangement joins TRBV6-5 to TRBJ2-5; TRBD2 might be the D (6 bases). Trimming removed 0 bases at V and 5 bases at J, with 13 bases between. In germline, CDR1 is MNHEY, CDR2 SVGAGI. The CDR3 spans 15 residues. For the CDR3, the DNA is TGTGCCAGCAGTTACTCGACGGGAGTTGGGGAGACCCAGTACTTC. Residues: CASSYSTGVGETQYF.

The V call is TRBV29-1, the J call TRBJ2-1; TRBD1 agrees at 9 bases. CDR1 SQVTM and CDR2 ANQGSEA come from the germline V gene. After removal of 2 bases from V and 8 bases from J, the junction contained 7 bases not matched to a gene. The CDR3 is made up of 14 amino acids. The CDR3 reads CSVEPGQGGDEQFF. The CDR3 DNA sequence: TGCAGCGTTGAACCGGGACAGGGTGGAGATGAGCAGTTCTTC.

V and J are TRBV29-1 and TRBJ1-1, with a weak D call TRBD1 (6 bases). V was trimmed by 6 bases and J by 1 base, leaving 12 bases between them. The V gene's germline CDR1 is SQVTM and CDR2 ANQGSEA. The CDR3 consists of 13 residues. The DNA of the CDR3 is TGCAGCGTCCTCTGGACAGCGAACACTGAAGCTTTCTTT. It is translated as CSVLWTANTEAFF.

The chain joins TRBV28 to TRBJ2-1; no reliable D call. The germline V gene encodes CDR1 MDHEN and CDR2 SYDVKM. Trimming removed 3 bases at V and 12 bases at J, with 9 bases between. The CDR3 is 11 amino acids. The CDR3 DNA is TGTGCCAGCAGTTTCCTCTGGGCGCAGTTCTTC. Its translation is CASSFLWAQFF.

The chain links TRBV19 to TRBJ2-3; D not resolved. CDR1 is LNHDA, CDR2 SQIVND, per germline (reference sequence). Trimming removed 5 bases from V and 1 base from J, with 7 bases in between. CDR3 length: 13 amino acids. The CDR3: CASSPGRTDTQYF. CDR3 DNA: TGTGCCAGTAGTCCCGGCCGCACAGATACGCAGTATTTT.